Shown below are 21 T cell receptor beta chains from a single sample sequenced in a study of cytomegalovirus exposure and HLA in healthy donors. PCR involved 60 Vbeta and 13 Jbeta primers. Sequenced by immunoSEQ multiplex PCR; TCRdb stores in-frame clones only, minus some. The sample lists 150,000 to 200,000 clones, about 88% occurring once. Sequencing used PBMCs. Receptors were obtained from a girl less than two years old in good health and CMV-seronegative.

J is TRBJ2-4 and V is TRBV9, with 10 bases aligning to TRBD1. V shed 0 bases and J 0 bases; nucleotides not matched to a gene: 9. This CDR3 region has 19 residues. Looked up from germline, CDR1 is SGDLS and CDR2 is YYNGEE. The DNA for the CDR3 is TGTGCCAGCAGCGTAGCTTATCCGGACAGGGGGGTAGCCAAAAACATTCAGTACTTC. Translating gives CASSVAYPDRGVAKNIQYF.

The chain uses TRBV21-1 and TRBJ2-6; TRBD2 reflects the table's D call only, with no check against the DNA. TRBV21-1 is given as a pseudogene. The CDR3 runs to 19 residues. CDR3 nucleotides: TGTGCCAGCAGCAAGAGGCTAGCGGGATTAAGCTCTGGGGCCAACGTCCTGACTTTC. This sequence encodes CASSKRLAGLSSGANVLTF.

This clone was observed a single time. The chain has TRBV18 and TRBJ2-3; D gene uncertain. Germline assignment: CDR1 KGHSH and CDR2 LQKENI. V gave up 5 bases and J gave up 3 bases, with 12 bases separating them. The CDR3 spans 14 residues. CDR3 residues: CASSIPAGTDTQYF. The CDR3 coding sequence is TGTGCCAGCTCAATTCCGGCCGGGACAGATACGCAGTATTTT.

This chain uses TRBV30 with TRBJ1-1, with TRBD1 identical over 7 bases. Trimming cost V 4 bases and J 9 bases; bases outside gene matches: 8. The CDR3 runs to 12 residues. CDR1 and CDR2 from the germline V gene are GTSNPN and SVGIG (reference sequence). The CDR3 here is CAWKRGDRKAFF. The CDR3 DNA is TGTGCCTGGAAGAGGGGGGACAGAAAAGCTTTCTTT. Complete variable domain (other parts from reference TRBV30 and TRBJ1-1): SQTIHQWPATLVQPVGSPLSLECTVEGTSNPNLYWYRQAAGRGLQLLFYSVGIGQISSEVPQNLSASRPQDRQFILSSKKLLLSDSGFYLCAWKRGDRKAFFGQGTRLTVV.

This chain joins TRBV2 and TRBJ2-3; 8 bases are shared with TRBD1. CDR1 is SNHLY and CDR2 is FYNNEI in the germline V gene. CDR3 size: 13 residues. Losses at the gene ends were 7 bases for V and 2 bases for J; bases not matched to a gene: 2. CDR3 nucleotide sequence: TGTGCCAGCAACAGGGGGGACACAGATACGCAGTATTTT. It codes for CASNRGDTDTQYF.

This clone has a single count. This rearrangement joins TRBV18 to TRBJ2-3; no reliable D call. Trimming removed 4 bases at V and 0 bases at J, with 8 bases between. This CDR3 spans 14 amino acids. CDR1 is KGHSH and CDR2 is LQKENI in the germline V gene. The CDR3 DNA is TGTGCCAGCTCACTCAGTCCCAGCACAGATACGCAGTATTTT. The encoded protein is CASSLSPSTDTQYF. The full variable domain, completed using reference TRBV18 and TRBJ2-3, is NAGVMQNPRHLVRRRGQEARLRCSPMKGHSHVYWYRQLPEEGLKFMVYLQKENIIDESGMPKERFSAEFPKEGPSILRIQQVVRGDSAAYFCASSLSPSTDTQYFGPGTRLTVL.

The CDR3 loop reads CASSTPTRAPRTQYF. The CDR3, as DNA: TGTGCCAGCAGTACGCCTACTAGGGCTCCTCGTACGCAGTATTTT. The chain links TRBV27 to TRBJ2-3; TRBD2 is a possible D gene (5 bases). Trimming left V 5 bases short and J 8 bases short, with 20 bases between. Per the germline V gene, CDR1 is MNHEY and CDR2 is SMNVEV (reference sequence). The CDR3 totals 15 residues.

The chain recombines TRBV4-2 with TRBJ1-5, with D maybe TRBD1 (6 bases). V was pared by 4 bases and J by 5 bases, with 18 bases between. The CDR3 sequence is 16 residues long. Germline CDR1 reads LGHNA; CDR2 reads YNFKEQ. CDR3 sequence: CASSRGQPGSDQPQHF. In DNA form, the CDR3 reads TGTGCCAGCAGCCGCGGACAGCCCGGGTCGGATCAGCCCCAGCATTTT.

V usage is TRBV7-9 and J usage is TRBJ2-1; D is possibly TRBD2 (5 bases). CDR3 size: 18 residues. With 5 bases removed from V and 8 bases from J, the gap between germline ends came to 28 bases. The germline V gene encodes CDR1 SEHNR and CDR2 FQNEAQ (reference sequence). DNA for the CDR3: TGTGCCAGCAGCCCAGAACCTAGCTGGTACCTCCTGGACCATGAGCAGTTCTTC. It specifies CASSPEPSWYLLDHEQFF.

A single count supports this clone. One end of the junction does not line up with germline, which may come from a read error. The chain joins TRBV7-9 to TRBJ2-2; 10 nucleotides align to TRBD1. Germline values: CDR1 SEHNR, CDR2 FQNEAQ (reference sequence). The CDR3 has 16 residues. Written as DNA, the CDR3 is TGTTCCAGCAGCCACGAGGGGACAGGGGATACCGGGGAGCTGTTTTTT. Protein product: CSSSHEGTGDTGELFF.

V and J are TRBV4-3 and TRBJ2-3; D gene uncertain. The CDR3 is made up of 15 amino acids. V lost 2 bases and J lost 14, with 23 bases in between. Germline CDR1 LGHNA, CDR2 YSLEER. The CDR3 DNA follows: TGCGCCAGCAGCCAAAGCGAGCTTCCGTTCCGACCGCCGTATTTT. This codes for CASSQSELPFRPPYF.

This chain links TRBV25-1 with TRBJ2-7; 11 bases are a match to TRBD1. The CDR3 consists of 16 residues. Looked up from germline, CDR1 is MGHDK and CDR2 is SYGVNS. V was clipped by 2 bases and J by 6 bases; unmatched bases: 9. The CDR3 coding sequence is TGTGCCAGCAGTGAAGCCGGGACAGGGGGATCCAGCGAGCAGTACTTC. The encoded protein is CASSEAGTGGSSEQYF.

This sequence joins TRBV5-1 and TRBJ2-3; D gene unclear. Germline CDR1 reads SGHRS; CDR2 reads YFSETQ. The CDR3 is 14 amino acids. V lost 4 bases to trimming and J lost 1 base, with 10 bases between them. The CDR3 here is CASSPGGGTDTQYF. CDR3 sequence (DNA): TGCGCCAGCAGCCCCGGTGGTGGCACAGATACGCAGTATTTT.

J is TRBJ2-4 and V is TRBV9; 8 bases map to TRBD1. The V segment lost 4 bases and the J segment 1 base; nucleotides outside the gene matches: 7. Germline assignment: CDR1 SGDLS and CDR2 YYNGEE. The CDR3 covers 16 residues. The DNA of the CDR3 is TGTGCCAGCAGCCCGGACGACAGGGGCGCCAAAAACATTCAGTACTTC. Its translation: CASSPDDRGAKNIQYF. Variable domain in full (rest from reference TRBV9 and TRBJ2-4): DSGVTQTPKHLITATGQRVTLRCSPRSGDLSVYWYQQSLDQGLQFLIQYYNGEERAKGNILERFSAQQFPDLHSELNLSSLELGDSALYFCASSPDDRGAKNIQYFGAGTRLSVL.

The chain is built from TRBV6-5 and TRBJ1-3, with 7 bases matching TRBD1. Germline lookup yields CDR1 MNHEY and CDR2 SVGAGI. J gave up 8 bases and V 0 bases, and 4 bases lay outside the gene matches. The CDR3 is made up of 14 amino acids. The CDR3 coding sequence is TGTGCCAGCAGTTACTCGCAGGGGGTAGACACCATATATTTT. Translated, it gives CASSYSQGVDTIYF.

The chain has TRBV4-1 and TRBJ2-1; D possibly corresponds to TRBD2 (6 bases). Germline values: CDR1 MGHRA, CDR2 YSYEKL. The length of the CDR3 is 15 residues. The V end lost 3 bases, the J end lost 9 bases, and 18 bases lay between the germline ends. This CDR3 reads CASSHPLGPGGEQFF. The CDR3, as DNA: TGCGCCAGCAGCCACCCCTTAGGACCCGGGGGTGAGCAGTTCTTC.

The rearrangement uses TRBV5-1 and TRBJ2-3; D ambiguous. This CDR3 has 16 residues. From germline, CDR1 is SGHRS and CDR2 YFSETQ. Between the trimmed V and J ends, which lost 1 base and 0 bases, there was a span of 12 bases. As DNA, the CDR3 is TGCGCCAGCAGCTTGAGTCTTGCAGAAAGCACAGATACGCAGTATTTT. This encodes CASSLSLAESTDTQYF.

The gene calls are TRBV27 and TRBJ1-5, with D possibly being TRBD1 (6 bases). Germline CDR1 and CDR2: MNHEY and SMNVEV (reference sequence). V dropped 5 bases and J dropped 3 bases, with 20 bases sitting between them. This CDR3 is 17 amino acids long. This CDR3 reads CASSPLSGALINQPQHF. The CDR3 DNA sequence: TGTGCCAGCAGTCCCCTATCAGGGGCACTCATCAATCAGCCCCAGCATTTT.

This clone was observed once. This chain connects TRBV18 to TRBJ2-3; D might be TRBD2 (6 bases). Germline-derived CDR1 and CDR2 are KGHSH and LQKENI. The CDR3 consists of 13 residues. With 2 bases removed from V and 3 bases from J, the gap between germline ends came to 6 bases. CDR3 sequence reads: CASSPGGTDTQYF. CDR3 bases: TGTGCCAGCTCACCAGGGGGGACAGATACGCAGTATTTT.

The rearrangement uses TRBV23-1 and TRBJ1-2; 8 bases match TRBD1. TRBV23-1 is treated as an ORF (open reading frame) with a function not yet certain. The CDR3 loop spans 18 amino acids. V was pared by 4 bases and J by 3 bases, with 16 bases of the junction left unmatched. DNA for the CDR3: TGCGCCAGCAGTCGGCCCGGACAGGGATCTACTTCGGACTATGGCTACACCTTC. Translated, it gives CASSRPGQGSTSDYGYTF.

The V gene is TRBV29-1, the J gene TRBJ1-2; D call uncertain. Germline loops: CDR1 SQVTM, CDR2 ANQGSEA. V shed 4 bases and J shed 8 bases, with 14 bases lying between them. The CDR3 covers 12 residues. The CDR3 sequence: CSVGGSLGGYTF. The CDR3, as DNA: TGCAGCGTTGGTGGCAGCCTCGGGGGCTACACCTTC. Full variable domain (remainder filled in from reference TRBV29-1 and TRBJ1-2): SAVISQKPSRDICQRGTSLTIQCQVDSQVTMMFWYRQQPGQSLTLIATANQGSEATYESGFVIDKFPISRPNLTFSTLTVSNMSPEDSSIYLCSVGGSLGGYTFGSGTRLTVV.